What follows is one T cell receptor (beta chain) and its context. Each PCR replicate from the sorted subsets contained about 200 ng DNA, which is about 31,000 T cell genomes. The method was immunoSEQ multiplex PCR; TCRdb's version includes in-frame clones alone and lacks a portion of them. The data contain 600,000 to 750,000 clones, around 72% of them singletons. V was clipped by 5 bases and J by 7 bases, with 14 bases between them. Germline loops: CDR1 SGHAT, CDR2 FQNNGV. This CDR3 region has 13 residues. These data come from a study of shared clonotypes between healthy human individuals. The origin of this receptor is a woman aged 25 to 39 in good health. The source material was memory CD4+ T cells sorted from blood. Noted subset: CD45RA-negative fraction. V gene TRBV11-2 combines with J gene TRBJ2-5; maybe TRBD1 (6 bases). The CDR3 loop reads CASSRNREVTQYF. In DNA form, the CDR3 reads TGTGCCAGCAGCCGCAACAGGGAAGTGACCCAGTACTTC.